Below, 12 T cell receptor beta chains from the same sample are listed, as sequenced in a study of blood T cell repertoires in COVID-19. Assay used: immunoSEQ multiplex PCR; TCRdb lists only in-frame clones, some missing. Here the sample spans around 270,000 clones, about 85% being singletons. Sequencing input: peripheral blood. Every receptor here comes from a human donor with COVID-19, enrolled during active disease. The donor label of this sample is uncertain.

This chain uses TRBV6-5 with TRBJ2-5; no clear D gene. Germline V lookup: CDR1 MNHEY, CDR2 SVGAGI. CDR3 size: 13 residues. V shed 4 bases and J shed 0 bases, with 6 bases lying between them. The CDR3 here is CASSFQYQETQYF. In DNA, the CDR3 is TGTGCCAGCAGTTTTCAGTACCAAGAGACCCAGTACTTC.

This rearrangement joins TRBV28 to TRBJ2-7; D is undetermined. The ends were cut back, 1 base at V and 3 bases at J, with 10 bases in the middle. In germline, CDR1 is MDHEN, CDR2 SYDVKM. The CDR3 runs to 14 residues. CDR3 bases: TGTGCCAGCAGTTTATTGGGCACCCGCTACGAGCAGTACTTC. It specifies CASSLLGTRYEQYF.

This chain links TRBV3-1 (or the pseudogene TRBV3-2) with TRBJ2-7, with a weak D call TRBD2 (7 bases). Trimming took off 4 bases at V and 5 bases at J, with 12 bases between the two ends. This CDR3 is 13 amino acids long. Germline values: CDR1 LGHDT, CDR2 YNNKEL (reference sequence). The CDR3 is CASSLRGAHEQYF. The DNA of the CDR3 is TGTGCCAGCAGCCTCCGGGGGGCTCACGAGCAGTACTTC.

This chain uses TRBV30 with TRBJ2-1, with 7 nucleotides matching TRBD2. V was pared by 2 bases and J by 9 bases, with 10 bases of the junction left unmatched. This CDR3 has 14 residues. From germline, CDR1 is GTSNPN and CDR2 SVGIG (reference sequence). The CDR3 here is CAWSLSSGGGEQFF. CDR3 in DNA: TGTGCCTGGAGTTTATCTAGCGGAGGAGGTGAGCAGTTCTTC.

This clone turned up a few times. The V call is TRBV6-1, the J call TRBJ2-4, with D perhaps TRBD1 (6 bases). Trimming left V 2 bases short and J 7 bases short, with 9 bases between. The CDR3 has 13 residues. CDR1 and CDR2 from the germline V gene are MNHNS and SASEGT. The CDR3 loop reads CASSEPGANIQYF. The CDR3 nucleotides read TGTGCCAGCAGTGAACCAGGGGCCAACATTCAGTACTTC.

This clone has only one observation. The chain is built from TRBV6-2 or TRBV6-3 and TRBJ1-1; TRBD1 is a possible D gene (5 bases). This CDR3 region has 14 residues. V gave up 7 bases and J gave up 5 bases, with 17 bases separating them. CDR1 MNHEY and CDR2 SVGEGT come from the germline V gene. CDR3 protein: CASTPSGGRTEAFF. The CDR3 DNA is TGTGCCAGCACCCCCAGCGGGGGGAGGACTGAAGCTTTCTTT.

This clone came up a few times. For the CDR3, the DNA is TGTGCCAGTAGTAATACAGAGAATGAAAAACTGTTTTTT. This sequence encodes CASSNTENEKLFF. The genes are TRBV19 and TRBJ1-4; D gene unclear. Germline CDR1 LNHDA, CDR2 SQIVND (reference sequence). The CDR3 contains 13 residues. Trimming stripped 4 bases from V and 5 bases from J, with 8 bases between.

The chain employs TRBV19 and TRBJ1-6; 12 bases agree with TRBD1. The germline V gene has CDR1 LNHDA and CDR2 SQIVND (reference sequence). CDR3 length equals 18 residues. The trim removed 3 bases at V and 7 bases at J, leaving 10 bases unmatched. The CDR3 nucleotides read TGTGCCAGTAGTATCGGGACCGGGACAGGGGGCAGGAATTCACCCCTCCACTTT. Translating gives CASSIGTGTGGRNSPLHF.

The chain combines TRBV7-8 with TRBJ2-1, with 9 bases identical to TRBD2. Germline assignment: CDR1 SGHVS and CDR2 FQNEAQ. The CDR3 is 17 amino acids. With 2 bases clipped from V and 4 bases from J, the junction kept 9 bases outside the gene matches. The CDR3: CASSLFSGSAGYNEQFF. In DNA form, the CDR3 reads TGTGCCAGCAGCTTATTTAGCGGGAGCGCCGGGTACAATGAGCAGTTCTTC. Complete variable domain (other parts from reference TRBV7-8 and TRBJ2-1): GAGVSQSPRYKVAKRGQDVALRCDPISGHVSLFWYQQALGQGPEFLTYFQNEAQLDKSGLPSDRFFAERPEGSVSTLKIQRTQQEDSAVYLCASSLFSGSAGYNEQFFGPGTRLTVL.

The V call is TRBV15, the J call TRBJ2-5, with 10 bases lining up with TRBD2. This CDR3 comprises 17 residues. Germline V gene sequence: CDR1 LNHNV, CDR2 YYDKDF (reference sequence). The trim removed 3 bases at V and 1 base at J, leaving 8 bases unmatched. In nucleotides, the CDR3 is TGTGCCACCAGCAGCTGGCTAGCGGGAGAAATCCAAGAGACCCAGTACTTC. Translation gives CATSSWLAGEIQETQYF.

The rearrangement joins TRBV19 to TRBJ2-1; D uncertain. Per the germline V gene, CDR1 is LNHDA and CDR2 is SQIVND (reference sequence). Between the trimmed V and J ends, which lost 3 bases and 0 bases, there was a span of 12 bases. The CDR3 spans 16 residues. CDR3 region: CASSINAALSYNEQFF. The CDR3 DNA is TGTGCCAGTAGTATTAACGCGGCACTCTCCTACAATGAGCAGTTCTTC.

The rearrangement links TRBV25-1 to TRBJ2-3; 7 bases line up with TRBD2. The CDR3 covers 13 residues. CDR1 is MGHDK and CDR2 is SYGVNS in the germline V gene. Germline trimming cut 6 bases from V and 1 base from J; bases unmatched to any gene: 1. CDR3 residues: CASRGRGTDTQYF. The CDR3 DNA is TGTGCCAGCAGGGGGAGGGGCACAGATACGCAGTATTTT.